These T cell receptor beta chains were read from a single sample in a study of shared clonotypes between healthy human individuals. Clones were read by immunoSEQ multiplex PCR, and TCRdb kept only the in-frame ones, dropping some. The sample records about 1.1 million clones, around three quarters being singletons. Input material: memory CD4+ T cells from PBMCs. The receptors were gathered from a young man in good health. Some clones in this sample may be carry-over from other donors' samples. The CDR3 runs from the conserved cysteine through the conserved F or W. The D gene is left open where the match is weak. Clone size is given for some rows only: seen once, a few or many times, or a class if the clone is expanded.

v_call	j_call	d_call	clone_size	cdr3_nt	cdr3_aa
TRBV6-4	TRBJ2-7	-	-	TGTGCCAGCAGAAATAACCGGGCCGTCTCCTACGAGCAGTACTTC	CASRNNRAVSYEQYF
TRBV7-2	TRBJ1-1	-	-	TGTGCCAGCAGCTTAGTTAGCACAGGCTACACTGAAGCTTTCTTT	CASSLVSTGYTEAFF
TRBV7-9	TRBJ2-7	TRBD1	-	TGTGCCAGCACCCTGGGGGGACAGGGGGTCTTAGAGCAGTACTTC	CASTLGGQGVLEQYF
TRBV28	TRBJ1-5	-	-	TGTGCCAGCAGTTTAGACACTTTAGGCACTCAGCCCCAGCATTTT	CASSLDTLGTQPQHF
TRBV14	TRBJ2-7	TRBD2	once	TGTGCCAGCAGCCAAGATTGGCTAGCGGGAGTAGTTTCCTACGAGCAGTACTTC	CASSQDWLAGVVSYEQYF
TRBV2	TRBJ2-1	-	-	TGTGCCAGCAGTGAAGGGCTGAACAATGAGCAGTTCTTC	CASSEGLNNEQFF
TRBV6-5	TRBJ1-1	-	-	TGTGCCAGCACTCCCGGGGGTTTAGGCACTGAAGCTTTCTTT	CASTPGGLGTEAFF
TRBV30	TRBJ2-2	TRBD2	-	TGTGCCTGGATAAGGGACCAGCGGGAGGACACCGGGGAGCTGTTTTTT	CAWIRDQREDTGELFF
TRBV4-1	TRBJ1-4	-	few	TGCGCCACCAGGTGGTCCGGGGCAGATAATGAAAAACTGTTTTTT	CATRWSGADNEKLFF
TRBV5-1	TRBJ2-7	-	-	TGCGCCAGCAGCTTAGGCCAGTACTACGAGCAGTACTTC	CASSLGQYYEQYF
TRBV18	TRBJ1-3	-	-	TGTGCCAGCTCACCACTCGACCCCTCTGGAAACACCATACATTTT	CASSPLDPSGNTIHF
TRBV7-2	TRBJ2-7	TRBD2	-	TGTGCCAGCAGCACCAGCGGGACCGGGGGGAGACTCGAGCAGTACTTC	CASSTSGTGGRLEQYF
TRBV10-3	TRBJ1-1	-	few	TGTGCCACCGCTGCGGACACTGAAGCTTTCTTT	CATAADTEAFF
TRBV28	TRBJ2-2	TRBD1	-	TGTGCCAGCAGTTCGGACAGGGGGGACACCGGGGAGCTGTTTTTT	CASSSDRGDTGELFF
TRBV5-1	TRBJ1-5	TRBD1	-	TGCGCCAGCAGCGTGGGACAGCCCAGCAATCAGCCCCAGCATTTT	CASSVGQPSNQPQHF
TRBV11-2	TRBJ1-1	-	-	TGTGCCAGCAGCTTCCAGGGGTTTGGGGGTACTGAAGCTTTCTTT	CASSFQGFGGTEAFF
TRBV10-3	TRBJ2-7	TRBD1	-	TGTGCCATCAGTAGCCGGGACAGCGTTTCCGAGCAGTACTTC	CAISSRDSVSEQYF
TRBV5-4	TRBJ2-5	-	few	TGTGCCAGCAGCCTACACGGAGGGGAGACCCAGTACTTC	CASSLHGGETQYF
TRBV14	TRBJ2-7	-	-	TGTGCCAGCAGCCACCTGACAGCGTACGAGCAGTACTTC	CASSHLTAYEQYF
TRBV6-6	TRBJ2-7	-	once	TGTGCCAGCAGTTACTCGCCTCAAGGGGGCTACGAGCAGTACTTC	CASSYSPQGGYEQYF
TRBV5-1	TRBJ1-1	-	-	TGCGCCAGCAGCTTGGGTTACAGTGACGAAGCTTTCTTT	CASSLGYSDEAFF
TRBV7-9	TRBJ2-3	TRBD1	-	TGTGCCAGCAGTTCCGGGACAGGGCCACTTCGCACAGATACGCAGTATTTT	CASSSGTGPLRTDTQYF